Listed here are 2 T cell receptor beta chains from one sample, sequenced in a study of response to subunit inactivated influenza vaccine. Via MiXCR, TCRdb re-called the RT-PCR reads, giving one row per CDR3 protein. The sample carries a few hundred thousand distinct CDR3 sequences, 20% to 25% recorded once. Source: PBMCs from blood, taken 21 months after vaccination. The source of these receptors is a man in his fifties or sixties who received an inactivated influenza vaccine.

This clonotype occurred a few times. The chain couples TRBV7-9 to TRBJ1-3; TRBD1 might be the D (5 bases). CDR3 size: 16 residues. Deletions cut 0 bases from V and 0 bases from J, with 9 bases between. From germline, CDR1 is SEHNR and CDR2 FQNEAQ (reference sequence). CDR3: CASSLAIDSSGNTIYF. The CDR3 bases are TGTGCCAGCAGCTTAGCTATCGACAGCTCTGGAAACACCATATATTTT.

The chain has TRBV7-2 and TRBJ2-5; D tentatively fits TRBD1 or TRBD2 (5 bases each). Germline CDR1 is SGHTA and CDR2 is FQGNSA. This CDR3 contains 15 residues. The germline V and J ends were trimmed by 3 bases and 1 base, with 12 bases remaining between them. In nucleotides, the CDR3 is TGTGCCAGCAGCTTCCTAGGGACGGTCCAAGAGACCCAGTACTTC. Translation gives CASSFLGTVQETQYF.